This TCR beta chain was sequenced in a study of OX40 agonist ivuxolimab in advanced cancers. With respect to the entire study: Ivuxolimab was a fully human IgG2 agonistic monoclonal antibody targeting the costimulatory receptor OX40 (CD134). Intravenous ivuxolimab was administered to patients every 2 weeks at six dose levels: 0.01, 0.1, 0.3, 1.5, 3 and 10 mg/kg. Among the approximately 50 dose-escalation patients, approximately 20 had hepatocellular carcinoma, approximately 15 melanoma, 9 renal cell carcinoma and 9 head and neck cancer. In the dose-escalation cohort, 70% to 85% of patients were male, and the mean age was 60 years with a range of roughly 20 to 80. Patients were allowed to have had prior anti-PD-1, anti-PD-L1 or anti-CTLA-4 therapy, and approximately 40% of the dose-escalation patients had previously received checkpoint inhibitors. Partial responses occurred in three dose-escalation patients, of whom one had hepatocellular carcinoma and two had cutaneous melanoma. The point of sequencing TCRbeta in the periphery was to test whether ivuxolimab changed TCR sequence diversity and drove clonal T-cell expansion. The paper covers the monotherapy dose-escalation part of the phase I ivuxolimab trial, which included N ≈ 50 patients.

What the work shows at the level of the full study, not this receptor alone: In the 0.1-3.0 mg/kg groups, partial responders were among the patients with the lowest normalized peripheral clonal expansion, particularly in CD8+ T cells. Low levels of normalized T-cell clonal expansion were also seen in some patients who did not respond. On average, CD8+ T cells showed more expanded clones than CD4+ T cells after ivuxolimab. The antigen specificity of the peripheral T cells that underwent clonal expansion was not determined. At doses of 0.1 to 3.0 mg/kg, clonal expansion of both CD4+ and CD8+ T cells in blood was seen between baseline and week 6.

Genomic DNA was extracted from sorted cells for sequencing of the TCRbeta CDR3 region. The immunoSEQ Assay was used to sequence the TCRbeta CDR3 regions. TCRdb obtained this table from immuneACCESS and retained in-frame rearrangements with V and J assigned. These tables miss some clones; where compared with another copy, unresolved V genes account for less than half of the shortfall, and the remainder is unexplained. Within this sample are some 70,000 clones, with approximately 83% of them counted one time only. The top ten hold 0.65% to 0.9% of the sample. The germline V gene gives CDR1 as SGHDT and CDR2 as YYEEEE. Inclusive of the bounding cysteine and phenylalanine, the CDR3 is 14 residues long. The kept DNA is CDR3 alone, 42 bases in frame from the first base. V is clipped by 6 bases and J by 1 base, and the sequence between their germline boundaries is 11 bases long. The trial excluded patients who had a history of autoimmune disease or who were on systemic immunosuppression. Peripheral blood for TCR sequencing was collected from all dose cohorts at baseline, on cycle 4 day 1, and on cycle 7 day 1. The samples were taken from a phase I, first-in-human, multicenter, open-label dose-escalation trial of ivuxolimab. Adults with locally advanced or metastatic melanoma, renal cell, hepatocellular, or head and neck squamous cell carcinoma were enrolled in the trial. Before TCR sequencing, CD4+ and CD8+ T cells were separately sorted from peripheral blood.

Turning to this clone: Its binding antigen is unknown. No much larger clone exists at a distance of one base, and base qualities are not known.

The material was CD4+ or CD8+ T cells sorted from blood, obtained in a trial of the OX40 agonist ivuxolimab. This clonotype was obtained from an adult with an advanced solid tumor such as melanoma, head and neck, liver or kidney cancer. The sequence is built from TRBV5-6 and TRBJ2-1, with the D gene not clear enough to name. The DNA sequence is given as TGTGCCAGCACCGAGCTTCGGTCCTACAATGAGCAGTTCTTC. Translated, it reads CASTELRSYNEQFF.